This TCR beta chain was retrieved from a study of blood T cell repertoires in COVID-19. V lost 3 bases to trimming and J lost 2 bases; unmatched junction nucleotides: 7. Germline V gene sequence: CDR1 SQVTM, CDR2 ANQGSEA. The CDR3 loop spans 15 amino acids. This table comes from immunoSEQ multiplex PCR, and its TCRdb copy is limited to in-frame clones, with some not included. Here the sample spans about 400,000 clones, over 85% being singletons. Input material: PBMCs or T cells enriched from blood (not recorded which). The chain links TRBV29-1 to TRBJ1-2; 9 bases line up with TRBD1. This receptor was obtained from a woman aged 25-40 years who had recovered from COVID-19. The CDR3 is CSVDIPGQGNYGYTF. CDR3 DNA: TGCAGCGTTGATATACCGGGACAGGGCAACTATGGCTACACCTTC.